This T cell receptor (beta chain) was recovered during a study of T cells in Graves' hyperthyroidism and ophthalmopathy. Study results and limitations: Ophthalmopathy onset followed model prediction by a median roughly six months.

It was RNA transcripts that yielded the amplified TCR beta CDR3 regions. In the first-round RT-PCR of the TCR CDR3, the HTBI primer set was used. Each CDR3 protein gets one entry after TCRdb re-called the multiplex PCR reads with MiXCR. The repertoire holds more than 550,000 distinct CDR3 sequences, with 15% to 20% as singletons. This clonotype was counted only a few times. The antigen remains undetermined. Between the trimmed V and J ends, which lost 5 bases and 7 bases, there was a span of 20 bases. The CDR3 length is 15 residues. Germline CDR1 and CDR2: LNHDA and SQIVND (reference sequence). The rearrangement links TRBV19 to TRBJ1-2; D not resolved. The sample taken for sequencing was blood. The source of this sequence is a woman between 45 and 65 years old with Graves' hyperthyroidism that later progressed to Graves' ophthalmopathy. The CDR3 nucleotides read TGTGCCAGTAGTGTAACTCCACCAGAGAGGGCTGGCTACACCTTC. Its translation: CASSVTPPERAGYTF.